The 29 T cell receptor beta chains given below trace back to one sample, sequenced in a study of T cell repertoires in cytomegalovirus infection. TCRdb reprocessed the reads with MiXCR, giving one entry per CDR3 protein. The sample shows about 460,000 distinct CDR3 sequences, around 11% of them seen only once. Sequenced input: PBMCs. All receptors come from a human donor in good health (CMV status not recorded). Some clones in this sample may be carry-over from other donors' samples.

This clonotype was recorded many times. This chain joins TRBV10-3 and TRBJ2-7, with D possibly being TRBD1 or TRBD2 (6 bases each). Looked up from germline, CDR1 is ENHRY and CDR2 is SYGVKD. The CDR3 loop spans 15 amino acids. The V end was cut by 0 bases, the J end by 6 bases, with 15 bases between. CDR3 loop: CAISESRGGLGEQYF. The CDR3 DNA is TGTGCCATCAGTGAGTCGAGAGGGGGGCTGGGCGAGCAGTACTTC.

This clonotype was detected a few times. The CDR3 DNA reads TGTGCCACCAGTCTCGCGAGCGGGAGGGTGTCAGATACGCAGTATTTT. This translates into CATSLASGRVSDTQYF. This sequence joins TRBV24-1 and TRBJ2-3; 10 bases are a match to TRBD2. Germline values: CDR1 KGHDR, CDR2 SFDVKD. V trimming: 6 bases; J trimming: 4 bases; junction bases outside the gene matches: 9. The CDR3 has 16 residues.

On this clonotype itself: A read error may explain this, as a much larger clone is one base away. The chain links TRBV28 to TRBJ2-1, with 9 bases identical to TRBD2. The CDR3 loop spans 17 amino acids. From germline, CDR1 is MDHEN and CDR2 SYDVKM. CDR3 bases: TGTGCCAGCAGTTTAGTAGCGGGAGAGTTCAACAACAATAAGCAGTTCTTC. As protein: CASSLVAGEFNNNKQFF.

The V call is TRBV7-3, the J call TRBJ1-1; D is perhaps TRBD1 (6 bases). Germline CDR1 SGHTA, CDR2 FQGTGA. This CDR3 is 13 amino acids long. V shed 5 bases and J shed 3 bases, with 10 bases lying between them. The CDR3 spells CASSQQGYTEAFF. CDR3 DNA: TGTGCCAGCAGCCAACAGGGATACACTGAAGCTTTCTTT.

The table lists this clonotype with a few counts. CDR3 coding DNA: TGCGCCAGCAGTGTTAAGGAGATAGGTCAGCCCCAGCATTTT. Amino acid sequence: CASSVKEIGQPQHF. The rearrangement joins TRBV10-2 to TRBJ1-5; D is unresolved. Trimming shortened V by 4 bases and J by 6 bases, and 13 bases separated the two germline ends. This CDR3 spans 14 amino acids. Germline loops: CDR1 WSHSY, CDR2 SAAADI.

This clonotype was counted at least ten times. CDR3 region: CASIEIRGLAGALSYNEQFF. The CDR3 DNA follows: TGTGCCAGCATAGAGATAAGGGGACTAGCGGGAGCTCTCTCCTACAATGAGCAGTTCTTC. The chain links TRBV6-6 to TRBJ2-1; 14 bases align to TRBD2. CDR1 is MNHNY, CDR2 SVGAGI, per germline (reference sequence). Trimming removed 7 bases from V and 0 bases from J; junction bases left unmatched: 14. This CDR3 spans 20 amino acids.

This clonotype was observed many times. The chain links TRBV19 to TRBJ1-1; D not certain. Trimming stripped 5 bases from V and 0 bases from J, with 10 bases between. This CDR3 region has 14 residues. From germline, CDR1 is LNHDA and CDR2 SQIVND (reference sequence). CDR3 protein: CASSGITMNTEAFF. CDR3 coding DNA: TGTGCCAGTAGTGGGATAACCATGAACACTGAAGCTTTCTTT.

This clonotype was seen a handful of times. V and J are TRBV29-1 and TRBJ2-1; possibly TRBD1 for D (6 bases). The CDR3 has 12 amino acids. V shed 8 bases and J shed 10 bases, with 18 bases lying between them. From germline, CDR1 is SQVTM and CDR2 ANQGSEA. CDR3: CSIQGAGWEQFF. The CDR3 nucleotides are TGCAGCATACAGGGAGCAGGGTGGGAGCAGTTCTTC.

This clonotype was seen repeatedly, ten times or more. The V and J genes are TRBV7-2 and TRBJ1-5; D unresolved. Per germline, CDR1 SGHTA and CDR2 FQGNSA. CDR3 length: 14 amino acids. The V end was cut by 7 bases, the J end by 7 bases, with 17 bases between. The CDR3 coding sequence is TGTGCCAGCACTTTAGATCAGACGGGCCAGCCCCAGCATTTT. It encodes CASTLDQTGQPQHF. Drawing the rest from reference TRBV7-2 and TRBJ1-5, the complete variable domain is GAGVSQSPSNKVTEKGKDVELRCDPISGHTALYWYRQSLGQGLEFLIYFQGNSAPDKSGLPSDRFSAERTGGSVSTLTIQRTQQEDSAVYLCASTLDQTGQPQHFGDGTRLSIL.

This clonotype was seen repeatedly, ten times or more. V gene TRBV7-2 combines with J gene TRBJ1-6, with D hard to call. Trimming removed 0 bases at V and 9 bases at J, with 12 bases between. Germline V gene data show CDR1 as SGHTA and CDR2 as FQGNSA. The CDR3 is made up of 15 amino acids. CDR3 region: CASSLAFGGSSPLHF. The CDR3 DNA sequence: TGTGCCAGCAGCTTAGCTTTCGGAGGTAGTTCACCCCTCCACTTT.

This clonotype appeared many times. J is TRBJ2-2 and V is TRBV11-2, with D unclear. The CDR3 covers 14 residues. V was pared by 6 bases and J by 1 base, with 9 bases between. CDR1 and CDR2 from the germline V gene are SGHAT and FQNNGV. CDR3 loop: CASRVTQNTGELFF. CDR3 sequence (DNA): TGTGCCAGCAGGGTGACACAGAACACCGGGGAGCTGTTTTTT.

Many counts were recorded for this clonotype. This rearrangement joins TRBV18 to TRBJ2-7; 7 positions agree with TRBD2. J lost 3 bases, V lost 2 bases, and 4 bases had no gene match. Germline V gene sequence: CDR1 KGHSH, CDR2 LQKENI. There are 14 residues in the CDR3. DNA for the CDR3: TGTGCCAGCTCACCAACTAGCGCTGACTACGAGCAGTACTTC. Protein sequence: CASSPTSADYEQYF.

This clonotype was seen ten or more times. CDR3 nucleotide sequence: TGCGCCAGCAGTGAGAACGGGCCGGACGGCTACACCTTC. It codes for CASSENGPDGYTF. This chain connects TRBV10-2 to TRBJ1-2; no clear D gene. The CDR3 totals 13 residues. From germline, CDR1 is WSHSY and CDR2 SAAADI. V shed 2 bases and J shed 8 bases, with 12 bases lying between them.

In this sample, this clonotype turned up many times. This sequence joins TRBV4-2 and TRBJ1-4; TRBD1 might be the D (6 bases). The ends were cut back, 0 bases at V and 6 bases at J, with 14 bases in the middle. CDR3 length: 16 amino acids. Germline V gives CDR1 LGHNA, CDR2 YNFKEQ. The CDR3 here is CASSQETAPGDEKLFF. CDR3 coding DNA: TGTGCCAGCAGCCAAGAGACCGCGCCAGGGGATGAAAAACTGTTTTTT.

The genes are TRBV12-3 or TRBV12-4 and TRBJ1-4; 10 nucleotides line up with TRBD1. This CDR3 spans 16 amino acids. Losses at the gene ends were 1 base for V and 7 bases for J; bases not matched to a gene: 6. Here the CDR3 DNA reads TGTGCCAGCAGTTTAGGAGGGACAGGGGTCAGTGAAAAACTGTTTTTT. Protein: CASSLGGTGVSEKLFF.

This clonotype was detected ten times or more. The J gene is TRBJ2-3, the V gene TRBV5-5, with D perhaps matching TRBD2 (6 bases). The CDR3 is made up of 17 amino acids. V lost 2 bases, J lost 2 bases, and 18 bases lay in between. Germline CDR1 SGHKS, CDR2 YYEKEE (reference sequence). The CDR3 DNA reads as TGTGCCAGCAGCTTTGGGGATGAGGCGGGATTCACAGATACGCAGTATTTT. As protein: CASSFGDEAGFTDTQYF.

In its sample, this clonotype was seen many times. The chain carries TRBV14 and TRBJ2-5; a weak D match, TRBD2 (6 bases). Germline CDR1 is SGHDN and CDR2 is FVKESK. Trimming stripped 4 bases from V and 4 bases from J, with 13 bases between. CDR3 length: 14 amino acids. CDR3 DNA: TGTGCCAGCAGCCGACGGCGGGGTGGAGAGACCCAGTACTTC. Residues: CASSRRRGGETQYF.

This clonotype has just a few counts. The chain combines TRBV11-3 with TRBJ2-1; 8 bases map to TRBD2. The trim removed 6 bases at V and 2 bases at J, leaving 9 bases unmatched. CDR1 and CDR2 (germline): SGHNT, YENEEA. The CDR3 runs to 16 residues. CDR3 residues: CASSLAGGGPYNEQFF. In DNA, the CDR3 is TGTGCCAGCAGTCTAGCGGGCGGGGGCCCCTACAATGAGCAGTTCTTC.

The sample holds a few counts of this clonotype. The chain links TRBV19 to TRBJ1-1, with TRBD1 identical over 10 bases. CDR1 is LNHDA, CDR2 SQIVND, per germline (reference sequence). The CDR3 sequence is 15 residues long. After removal of 1 base from V and 6 bases from J, the junction contained 5 bases not matched to a gene. The CDR3 region is CASSIGDRGEAEAFF. Here the CDR3 DNA reads TGTGCCAGTAGTATAGGGGACAGGGGAGAGGCTGAAGCTTTCTTT.

V and J are TRBV11-1 and TRBJ2-7, with D perhaps TRBD2 (6 bases). Germline V gene lookup returns CDR1 SGHAT and CDR2 FQDESV (reference sequence). V lost 4 bases, J lost 1 base, and 17 bases lay in between. The CDR3 has 16 residues. The CDR3, as DNA: TGTGCCAGCAGCTCCGCGGGGAATAGAGCGTCCTACGAGCAGTACTTC. This sequence encodes CASSSAGNRASYEQYF.

The V gene is TRBV13, the J gene TRBJ2-7; D is ambiguous. Trimming took 6 bases from V and 2 from J, leaving 17 bases between them. The germline V gene has CDR1 PRHDT and CDR2 FYEKMQ (reference sequence). The CDR3 has 15 residues. CDR3 sequence: CASSQKLRRPYEQYF. DNA of the CDR3: TGTGCCAGCAGTCAGAAATTGCGACGTCCCTACGAGCAGTACTTC.

The sample holds a few counts of this clonotype. The chain links TRBV4-1 to TRBJ1-2; D uncertain. V gave up 0 bases and J gave up 8 bases, with 13 bases separating them. The CDR3 covers 14 residues. CDR1 and CDR2 from the germline V gene are MGHRA and YSYEKL. The CDR3 DNA reads TGCGCCAGCAGCCAAGATTGGGCGTCAGGAGGCTACACCTTC. The encoded protein is CASSQDWASGGYTF.

This clonotype was seen at least ten times. V gene TRBV29-1 combines with J gene TRBJ2-1; D is unclear. CDR3 size: 15 residues. Germline assignment: CDR1 SQVTM and CDR2 ANQGSEA. Trimming cost V 0 bases and J 5 bases, with 14 bases left between them. The CDR3 spells CSVEERELGHNEQFF. CDR3 in DNA: TGCAGCGTTGAAGAAAGGGAACTGGGCCACAATGAGCAGTTCTTC.

In this sample, this clonotype turned up many times. The chain employs TRBV30 and TRBJ2-3, with D possibly being TRBD1 or TRBD2 (5 bases each). This CDR3 region has 16 residues. Germline V gene lookup returns CDR1 GTSNPN and CDR2 SVGIG (reference sequence). Trimming removed 2 bases at V and 5 bases at J, with 20 bases between. The CDR3 bases are TGTGCCTGGAGTACCCCCAGGACGGGGCGGAGAGATACGCAGTATTTT. Translated: CAWSTPRTGRRDTQYF.

This clonotype was counted between two and nine times. The gene calls are TRBV28 and TRBJ2-3; D may correspond to TRBD1 or TRBD2 (5 bases each). The CDR3 has 14 residues. Germline V gives CDR1 MDHEN, CDR2 SYDVKM. V gave up 7 bases and J gave up 8 bases, with 19 bases separating them. In DNA, the CDR3 is TGTGCCAGCACCAAAGGGGATGGGGACGGTACGCAGTATTTT. Translation gives CASTKGDGDGTQYF.

The sample holds many counts of this clonotype. The chain recombines TRBV4-2 with TRBJ2-5; TRBD2 aligns across 9 bases. CDR3 size: 17 residues. Trimming removed 0 bases from V and 3 bases from J; junction bases left unmatched: 8. From germline, CDR1 is LGHNA and CDR2 YNFKEQ. CDR3 coding DNA: TGTGCCAGCAGCCAAGATCGCAGCGGGGGGTCCGAAGAGACCCAGTACTTC. Its translation is CASSQDRSGGSEETQYF.

This clonotype was found many times. This chain uses TRBV5-5 with TRBJ1-5; TRBD1 agrees at 8 bases. The germline V gene encodes CDR1 SGHKS and CDR2 YYEKEE (reference sequence). This CDR3 contains 18 residues. Trimming took 0 bases from V and 3 from J; bases not matched to a gene: 11. CDR3 residues: CASSLGSLRTGLNQPQHF. As DNA, the CDR3 is TGTGCCAGCAGCTTGGGAAGCCTTCGGACAGGGCTCAATCAGCCCCAGCATTTT.

This clonotype was seen ten or more times. The chain has TRBV20-1 and TRBJ1-2; 10 bases fit TRBD1. V was pared by 5 bases and J by 4 bases, with 4 bases of the junction left unmatched. The CDR3 is 13 residues long. Germline V lookup: CDR1 DFQATT, CDR2 SNEGSKA (reference sequence). Here the CDR3 DNA reads TGCAGTGCTGGCCGGGACAGGGGCTATGGCTACACCTTC. Its protein is CSAGRDRGYGYTF.

Many counts were recorded for this clonotype. The genes are TRBV30 and TRBJ1-3; D unresolved. This CDR3 region has 16 residues. Germline CDR1 is GTSNPN and CDR2 is SVGIG (reference sequence). Trimming shortened V by 1 base and J by 0 bases, and 13 bases separated the two germline ends. Here the CDR3 reads CAWSGEWVSSGNTIYF. CDR3 sequence (DNA): TGTGCCTGGAGTGGTGAATGGGTTAGCTCTGGAAACACCATATATTTT.